Below, 13 T cell receptor beta chains from the same sample are listed, as sequenced in a study of response to subunit inactivated influenza vaccine. TCRdb reprocessed the RT-PCR reads via MiXCR and lists one record per CDR3 protein. The sample lists hundreds of thousands of distinct CDR3 sequences, over 10% occurring once. The specimen was PBMCs from blood, collected about 40 days after vaccination. These TCRs come from a man over 45 who received an inactivated influenza vaccine.

This clonotype was counted many times. The gene calls are TRBV5-1 and TRBJ2-7; D ambiguous. Germline values: CDR1 SGHRS, CDR2 YFSETQ. Trimming removed 2 bases from V and 5 bases from J, with 14 bases in between. This CDR3 has 14 residues. CDR3 loop: CASSFRTNDDEQYF. CDR3 bases: TGCGCCAGCAGCTTTCGTACAAATGACGACGAGCAGTACTTC.

This clonotype was counted only a few times. The rearrangement links TRBV20-1 to TRBJ1-1, with 10 bases matching TRBD1. This CDR3 comprises 14 residues. Germline CDR1 reads DFQATT; CDR2 reads SNEGSKA (reference sequence). Trimming at V came to 5 bases and at J to 3 bases, leaving 6 bases not matched to a gene. As DNA, the CDR3 is TGCAGTGCTTTCCCCGGGACAGGGGACACTGAAGCTTTCTTT. The encoded protein is CSAFPGTGDTEAFF.

The rearrangement links TRBV12-3 or TRBV12-4 to TRBJ2-3; 8 bases align to TRBD1. The CDR3 runs to 15 residues. With 1 base clipped from V and 2 bases from J, the junction kept 2 bases outside the gene matches. Written as DNA, the CDR3 is TGTGCCAGCAGTTTAGACCAGGGGGCCACAGATACGCAGTATTTT. Protein: CASSLDQGATDTQYF.

This clonotype was detected ten times or more. The chain employs TRBV20-1 and TRBJ2-1, with 14 bases fitting TRBD2. J lost 10 bases, V lost 3 bases, and 5 bases had no gene match. CDR3 length equals 14 residues. Germline V lookup: CDR1 DFQATT, CDR2 SNEGSKA (reference sequence). The CDR3 nucleotides read TGCAGTGCTAGGCGGACTAGCGGGAGGAACGAGCAGTTCTTC. Amino acid sequence: CSARRTSGRNEQFF.

J is TRBJ2-7 and V is TRBV27, with 8 bases that match TRBD2. Per the germline V gene, CDR1 is MNHEY and CDR2 is SMNVEV (reference sequence). J lost 5 bases, V lost 5 bases, and 8 bases had no gene match. The CDR3 is 14 residues long. Here the CDR3 reads CASSGVAGSHEQYF. In nucleotides, the CDR3 is TGTGCCAGCAGTGGGGTAGCGGGGAGCCACGAGCAGTACTTC.

The chain recombines TRBV5-1 with TRBJ1-6; D call uncertain. V gave up 2 bases and J gave up 15 bases, with 18 bases separating them. The CDR3 sequence is 14 residues long. The germline CDR1 and CDR2 sequences are SGHRS and YFSETQ. CDR3 in DNA: TGCGCCAGCAGCTTAACCCCTTCTCCCGCTCACCTCCACTTT. Its protein product is CASSLTPSPAHLHF.

This chain joins TRBV7-8 and TRBJ1-1, with 7 bases identical to TRBD1. Germline CDR1 SGHVS, CDR2 FQNEAQ. V gave up 5 bases and J gave up 5 bases; unmatched junction bases: 14. The CDR3 extends over 16 amino acids. Here the CDR3 DNA reads TGTGCCAGCAGCCCGAGAGGCCAGGGGGAGGCTACTGAAGCTTTCTTT. This codes for CASSPRGQGEATEAFF.

The V gene is TRBV20-1, the J gene TRBJ1-2, with 8 bases lining up with TRBD1. The V gene end was trimmed by 6 bases and the J gene end by 1 base; junction bases not matched to a gene: 7. The CDR3 runs to 14 residues. Germline V gives CDR1 DFQATT, CDR2 SNEGSKA (reference sequence). The DNA for the CDR3 is TGCAGTGCGATCGGGACAGGACGTAACTATGGCTACACCTTC. Its protein product is CSAIGTGRNYGYTF.

This clonotype showed up many times. The chain combines TRBV5-1 with TRBJ2-1, with D uncertain. With 2 bases removed from V and 8 bases from J, the gap between germline ends came to 11 bases. The CDR3 length is 13 residues. CDR1 is SGHRS and CDR2 is YFSETQ in the germline V gene. CDR3 in DNA: TGCGCCAGCAGCTTTACCCCGGGCGATGAGCAGTTCTTC. This translates into CASSFTPGDEQFF.

The chain combines TRBV11-2 with TRBJ2-5; 10 bases fit TRBD2. J lost 2 bases, V lost 1 base, and 10 bases had no gene match. The CDR3 covers 18 residues. Germline assignment: CDR1 SGHAT and CDR2 FQNNGV. The CDR3 bases are TGTGCCAGCAGCTTAGGTGTGCTAGCGGGGGAAGCACAAGAGACCCAGTACTTC. Its translation is CASSLGVLAGEAQETQYF.

This clonotype was found a few times. The chain joins TRBV20-1 to TRBJ1-3; TRBD1 agrees at 8 bases. After removal of 5 bases from V and 2 bases from J, the junction contained 8 bases not matched to a gene. Germline V gene data show CDR1 as DFQATT and CDR2 as SNEGSKA (reference sequence). This CDR3 is 15 amino acids long. CDR3 in amino acids: CSAPPMTGAGNTIYF. CDR3 DNA sequence: TGCAGTGCTCCCCCCATGACAGGGGCTGGAAACACCATATATTTT.

This clonotype appeared a few times. The genes are TRBV24-1 and TRBJ2-1; TRBD2 aligns across 12 bases. Germline-derived CDR1 and CDR2 are KGHDR and SFDVKD. The V gene end was trimmed by 4 bases and the J gene end by 5 bases; junction bases not matched to a gene: 2. There are 15 residues in the CDR3. CDR3 in DNA: TGTGCCACCAGTGAAGCTAGCGGGAGGGACAATGAGCAGTTCTTC. Its translation is CATSEASGRDNEQFF.

The V gene is TRBV7-9, the J gene TRBJ2-7; D not certain. Germline V lookup: CDR1 SEHNR, CDR2 FQNEAQ (reference sequence). The CDR3 runs to 14 residues. V was trimmed by 5 bases and J by 5 bases, leaving 16 bases between them. CDR3 in DNA: TGTGCCAGCAGCCCCCCCCTAGTTCTCCACGAGCAGTACTTC. Translating gives CASSPPLVLHEQYF.